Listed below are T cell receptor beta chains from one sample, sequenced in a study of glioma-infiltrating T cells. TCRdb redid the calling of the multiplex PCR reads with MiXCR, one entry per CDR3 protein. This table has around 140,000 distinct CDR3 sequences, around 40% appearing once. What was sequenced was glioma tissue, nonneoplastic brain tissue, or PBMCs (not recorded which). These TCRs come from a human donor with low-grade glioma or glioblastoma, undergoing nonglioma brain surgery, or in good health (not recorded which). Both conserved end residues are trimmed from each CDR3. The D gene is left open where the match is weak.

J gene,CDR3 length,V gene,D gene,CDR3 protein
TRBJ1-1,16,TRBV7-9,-,ASSLMLGSGSKLTEAF
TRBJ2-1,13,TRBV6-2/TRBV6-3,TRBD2,ASSASGGMGNEQF
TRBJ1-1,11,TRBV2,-,ASTWGVNTEAF
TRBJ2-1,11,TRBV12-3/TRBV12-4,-,ASSSPANYEKF
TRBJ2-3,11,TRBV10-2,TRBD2,ATAGGGTDTQY
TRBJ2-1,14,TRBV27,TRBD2,ASSFKAGGPEDEQF
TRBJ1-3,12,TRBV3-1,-,ASSPKVDGNTIY
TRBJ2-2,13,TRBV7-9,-,ASGPPGGNTGELF
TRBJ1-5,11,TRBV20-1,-,SAHLGVGQPQH
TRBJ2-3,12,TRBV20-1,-,SARILADTDTQY
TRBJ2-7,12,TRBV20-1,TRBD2,GALGQREFYEQY
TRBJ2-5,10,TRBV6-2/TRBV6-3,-,ASSYGVETQY
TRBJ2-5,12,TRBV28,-,ASSLSGLKETQY
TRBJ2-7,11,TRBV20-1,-,SASPGPHREQY
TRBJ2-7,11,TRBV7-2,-,ASSLGGVYEQY
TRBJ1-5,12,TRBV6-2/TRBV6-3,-,ASSYDGTNQPQH
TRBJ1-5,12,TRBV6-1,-,ASRTGTGNQPQH
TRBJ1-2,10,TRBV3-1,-,ASSQRYYGYT
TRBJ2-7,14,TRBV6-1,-,ASSVPLWEIPLEQY
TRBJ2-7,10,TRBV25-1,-,ASSGQVYEQY
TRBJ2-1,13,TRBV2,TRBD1,ASSPGQGNNNEQF
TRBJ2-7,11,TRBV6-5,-,ASSYSSGLRQY
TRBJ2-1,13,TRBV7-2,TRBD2,ASSRSGNPYNEQF
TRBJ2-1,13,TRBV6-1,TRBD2,ASKAGTSGYNEQF
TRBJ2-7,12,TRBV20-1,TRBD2,SAAFGLASGEQY
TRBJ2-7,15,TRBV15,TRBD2,ATRRSSTSAFSYEQY
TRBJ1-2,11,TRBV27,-,ASSLSRDYGYT
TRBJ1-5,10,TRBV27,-,ASGTYNQPQH
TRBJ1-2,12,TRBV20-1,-,SARDPRGAYGYT